This T cell receptor beta chain stems from a study of cytomegalovirus exposure and HLA in healthy donors. Study observations and caveats: When presence/absence was analysed, sequencing depth was taken to be roughly uniform across donors. In vitro work confirmed that three CMV-associated chains recognize CMV antigens. As a later analysis showed, a missense DCLRE1C variant was linked to trimming of TCR beta V- and J-genes. Some TCR beta chains (164 of them) were listed as cytomegalovirus-associated.

With 60 Vbeta and 13 Jbeta primers, the PCR was carried out. The data were produced by immunoSEQ multiplex PCR, yet TCRdb's version contains in-frame clones alone and is incomplete. The table shows 110,000 or so clones, with about four fifths occurring only once. Turning to this clone: What it binds is not known.

In germline, CDR1 is MNHEY, CDR2 SVGAGI. The CDR3 is made up of 13 amino acids. With 10 bases removed from V and 1 base from J, the gap between germline ends came to 13 bases. J is TRBJ1-1 and V is TRBV6-5; D is uncertain. The TCR was taken from a woman in her late teens or twenties in good health and CMV-seronegative. Sequenced input: PBMCs. This CDR3 is CAIQRRGNTEAFF. The CDR3, as DNA: TGTGCCATTCAGCGGCGGGGGAACACTGAAGCTTTCTTT.